The clone carrying this TCR beta chain has a single count. The data are from a study of blood T cell repertoires in COVID-19. The repertoire was sequenced with immunoSEQ multiplex PCR; TCRdb's copy has only in-frame clones and lacks some. The sample has about 140,000 clones, 65% to 85% seen once; the top ten hold around 1.8%. The V end lost 8 bases, the J end lost 3 bases, and 5 bases lay between the germline ends. This CDR3 is 11 amino acids long. Sequencing used peripheral blood. The receptor was isolated from a woman aged 55-70 years with acute or convalescent COVID-19. The chain links TRBV12-3 or TRBV12-4 to TRBJ2-1; perhaps TRBD2 as D (5 bases). The CDR3 reads CASRGYNEQFF. CDR3 DNA sequence: TGTGCCAGCCGGGGCTACAATGAGCAGTTCTTC.